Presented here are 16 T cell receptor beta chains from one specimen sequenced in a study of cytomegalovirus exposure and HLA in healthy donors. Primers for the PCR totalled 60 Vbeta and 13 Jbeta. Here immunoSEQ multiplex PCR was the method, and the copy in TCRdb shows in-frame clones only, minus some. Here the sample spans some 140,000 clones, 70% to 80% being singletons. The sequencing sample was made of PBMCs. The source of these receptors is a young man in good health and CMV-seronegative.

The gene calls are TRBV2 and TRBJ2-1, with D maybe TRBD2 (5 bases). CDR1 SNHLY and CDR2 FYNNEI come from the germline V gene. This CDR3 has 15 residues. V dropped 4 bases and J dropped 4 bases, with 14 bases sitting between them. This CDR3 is CASSGRSGAYNEQFF. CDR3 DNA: TGTGCCAGCAGTGGGAGAAGCGGAGCGTACAATGAGCAGTTCTTC.

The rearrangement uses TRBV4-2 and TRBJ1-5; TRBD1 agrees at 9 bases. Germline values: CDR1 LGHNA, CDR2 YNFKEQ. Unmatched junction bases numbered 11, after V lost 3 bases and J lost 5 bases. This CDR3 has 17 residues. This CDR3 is CASSHLGQGERDQPQHF. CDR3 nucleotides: TGTGCCAGCAGCCACCTGGGACAGGGTGAACGAGATCAGCCCCAGCATTTT.

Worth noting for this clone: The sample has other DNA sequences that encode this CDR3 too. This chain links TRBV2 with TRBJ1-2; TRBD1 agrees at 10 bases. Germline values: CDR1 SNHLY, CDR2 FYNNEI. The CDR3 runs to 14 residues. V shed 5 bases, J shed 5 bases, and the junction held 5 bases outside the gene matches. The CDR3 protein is CASSRQGARYGYTF. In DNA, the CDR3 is TGTGCCAGCAGTCGACAGGGGGCGCGGTATGGCTACACCTTC.

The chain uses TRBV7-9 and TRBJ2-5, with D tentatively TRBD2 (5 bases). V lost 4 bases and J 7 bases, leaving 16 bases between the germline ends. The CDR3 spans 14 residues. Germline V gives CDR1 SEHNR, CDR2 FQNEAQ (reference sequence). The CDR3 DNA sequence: TGTGCCAGCAGCTCCCGCACAGCCGCGGGGACCCAGTACTTC. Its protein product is CASSSRTAAGTQYF.

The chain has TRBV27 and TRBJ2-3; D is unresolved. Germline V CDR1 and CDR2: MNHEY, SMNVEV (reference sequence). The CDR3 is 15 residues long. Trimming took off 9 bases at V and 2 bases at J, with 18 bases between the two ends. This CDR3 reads CARPLNYPITDTQYF. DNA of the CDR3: TGTGCCAGGCCGCTGAACTACCCGATCACAGATACGCAGTATTTT.

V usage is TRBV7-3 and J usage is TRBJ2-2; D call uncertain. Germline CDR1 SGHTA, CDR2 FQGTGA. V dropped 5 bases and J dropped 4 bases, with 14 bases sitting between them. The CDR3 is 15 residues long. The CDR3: CASSAAISGTGELFF. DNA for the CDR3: TGTGCCAGCAGCGCGGCAATTAGTGGCACCGGGGAGCTGTTTTTT. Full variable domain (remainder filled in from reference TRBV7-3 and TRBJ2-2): GAGVSQTPSNKVTEKGKYVELRCDPISGHTALYWYRQSLGQGPEFLIYFQGTGAADDSGLPNDRFFAVRPEGSVSTLKIQRTERGDSAVYLCASSAAISGTGELFFGEGSRLTVL.

The CDR3, as DNA: TGTGCCATCAGCGGGACAGGGAATATAGAAAAACTGTTTTTT. Encoded protein: CAISGTGNIEKLFF. This chain joins TRBV10-3 and TRBJ1-4, with TRBD1 matching over 9 bases. This CDR3 comprises 14 residues. Germline lookup yields CDR1 ENHRY and CDR2 SYGVKD. The V gene end was trimmed by 6 bases and the J gene end by 8 bases; junction bases not matched to a gene: 7.

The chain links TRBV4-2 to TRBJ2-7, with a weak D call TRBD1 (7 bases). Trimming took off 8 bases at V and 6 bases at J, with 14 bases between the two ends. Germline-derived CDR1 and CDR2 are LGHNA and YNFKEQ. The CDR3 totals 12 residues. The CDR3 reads CASLGQEGEQYF. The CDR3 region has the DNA TGTGCCAGCTTAGGACAGGAGGGCGAGCAGTACTTC.

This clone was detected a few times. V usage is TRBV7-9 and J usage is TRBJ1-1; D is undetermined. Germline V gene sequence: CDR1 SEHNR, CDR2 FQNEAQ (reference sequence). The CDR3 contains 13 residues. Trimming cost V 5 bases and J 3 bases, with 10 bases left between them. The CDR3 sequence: CASSVQEDTEAFF. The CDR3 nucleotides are TGTGCCAGCAGCGTCCAGGAGGACACTGAAGCTTTCTTT.

The CDR3 sequence is CASSHTSGSTDTQYF. Here the CDR3 DNA reads TGTGCCAGCAGCCATACTAGCGGGAGTACAGATACGCAGTATTTT. The V and J genes are TRBV7-3 and TRBJ2-3, with TRBD2 matching over 11 bases. V trimming: 5 bases; J trimming: 3 bases; junction bases outside the gene matches: 4. This CDR3 is 15 amino acids long. The V gene's germline CDR1 is SGHTA and CDR2 FQGTGA.

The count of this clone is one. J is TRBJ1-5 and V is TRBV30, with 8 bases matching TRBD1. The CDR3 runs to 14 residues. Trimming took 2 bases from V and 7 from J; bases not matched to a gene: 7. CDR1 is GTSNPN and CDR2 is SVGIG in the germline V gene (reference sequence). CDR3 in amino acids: CAWSQGQGRQPQHF. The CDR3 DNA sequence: TGTGCCTGGAGTCAAGGACAGGGACGGCAGCCCCAGCATTTT.

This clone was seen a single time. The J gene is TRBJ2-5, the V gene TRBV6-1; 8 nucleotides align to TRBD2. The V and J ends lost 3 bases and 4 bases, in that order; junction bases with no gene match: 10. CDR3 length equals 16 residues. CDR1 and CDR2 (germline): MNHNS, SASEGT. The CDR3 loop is CASSEHLAGEGETQYF. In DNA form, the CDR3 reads TGTGCCAGCAGTGAGCATCTAGCGGGTGAAGGAGAGACCCAGTACTTC.

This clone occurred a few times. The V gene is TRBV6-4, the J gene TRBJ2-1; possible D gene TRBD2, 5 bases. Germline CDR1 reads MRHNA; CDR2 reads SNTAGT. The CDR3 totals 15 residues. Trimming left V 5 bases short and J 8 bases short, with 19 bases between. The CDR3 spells CASSLRLAYTDEQFF. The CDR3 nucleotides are TGTGCCAGCAGTCTCCGGCTAGCTTATACCGATGAGCAGTTCTTC.

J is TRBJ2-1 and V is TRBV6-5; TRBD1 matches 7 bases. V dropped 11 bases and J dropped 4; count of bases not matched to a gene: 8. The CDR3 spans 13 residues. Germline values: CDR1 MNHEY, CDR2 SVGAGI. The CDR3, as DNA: TGTGCCGCCTCCGAGGGGGCTTACAATGAGCAGTTCTTC. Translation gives CAASEGAYNEQFF.

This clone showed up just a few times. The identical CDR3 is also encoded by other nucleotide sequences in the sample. The CDR3 bases are TGTGCCAGCTCACCAACCTCCGGGGGCTCCTACGAGCAGTACTTC. Translation gives CASSPTSGGSYEQYF. This chain links TRBV18 with TRBJ2-7; D may be TRBD2 (6 bases). CDR1 KGHSH and CDR2 LQKENI come from the germline V gene. V lost 2 bases and J lost 0, with 11 bases in between. The CDR3 spans 15 residues.

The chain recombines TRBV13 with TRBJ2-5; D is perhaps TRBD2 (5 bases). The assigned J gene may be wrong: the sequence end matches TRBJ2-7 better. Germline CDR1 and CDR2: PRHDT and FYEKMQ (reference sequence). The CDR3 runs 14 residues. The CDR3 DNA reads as TGTGCCAGCAGCCCGAGGGTTGACAATTACGAGCAGTACTTC. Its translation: CASSPRVDNYEQYF.